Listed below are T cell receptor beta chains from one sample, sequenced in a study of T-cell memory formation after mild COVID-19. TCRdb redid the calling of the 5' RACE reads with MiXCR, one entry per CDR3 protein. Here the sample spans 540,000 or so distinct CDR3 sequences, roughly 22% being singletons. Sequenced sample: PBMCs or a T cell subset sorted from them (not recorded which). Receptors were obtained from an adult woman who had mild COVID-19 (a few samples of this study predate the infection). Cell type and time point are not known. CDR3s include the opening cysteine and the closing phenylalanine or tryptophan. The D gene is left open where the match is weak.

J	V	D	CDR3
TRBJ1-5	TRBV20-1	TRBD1	CSASFLGTGWGQPQHF
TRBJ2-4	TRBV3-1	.	CASSQTSLSIQYF
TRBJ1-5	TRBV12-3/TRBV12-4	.	CASSFVTGANQPQHF
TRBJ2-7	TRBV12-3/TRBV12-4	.	CASSPRTSLYEQYF
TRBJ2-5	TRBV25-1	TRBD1	CASAGTGASSQYF
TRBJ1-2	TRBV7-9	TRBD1	CASSPPGQRNYGYTF
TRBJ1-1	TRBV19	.	CARKRVNTEAFF
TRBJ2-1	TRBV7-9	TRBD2	CASSASGRASDEQFF
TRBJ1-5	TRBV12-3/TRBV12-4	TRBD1	CASSRDRAAGDQPQHF
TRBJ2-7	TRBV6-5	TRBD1	CASSYSGDRGFNEQYF
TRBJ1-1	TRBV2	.	CASRVHGPREAFF
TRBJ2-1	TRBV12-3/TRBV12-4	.	CASSADSGEQFF
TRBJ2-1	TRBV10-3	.	CAAKGAGSSNEQFF
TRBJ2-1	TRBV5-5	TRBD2	CASSLVAGGLFNEQFF
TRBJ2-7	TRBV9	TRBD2	CASSVASRGEEQYF
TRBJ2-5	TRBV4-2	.	CASSQDLGGYQETQYF
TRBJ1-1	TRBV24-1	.	CATSGGTARTSITEAFF
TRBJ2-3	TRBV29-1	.	CSVLQGTDTQYF
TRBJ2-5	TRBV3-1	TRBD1	CASSQGQKETQYF
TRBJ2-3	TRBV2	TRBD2	CASRGGGGTDTQYF
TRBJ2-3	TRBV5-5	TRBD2	CASSSSGRGGDTQYF
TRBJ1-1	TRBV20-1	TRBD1	CSATGTGGRTNTEAFF
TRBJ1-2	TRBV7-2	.	CALMGGAYGYTF
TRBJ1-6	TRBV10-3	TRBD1	CAISESTFSGTGDSPLHF
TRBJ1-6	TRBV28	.	CASSLRRDAGSSYNSPLHF
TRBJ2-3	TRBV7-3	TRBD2	CASSLQRGHTDTQYF
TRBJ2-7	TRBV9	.	CASSPQAHSYEQYF
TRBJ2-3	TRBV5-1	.	CASSSRQISTDTQYF
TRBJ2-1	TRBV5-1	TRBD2	CASSLVGGGANEQFF
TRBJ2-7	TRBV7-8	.	CASSFNTGEQYF
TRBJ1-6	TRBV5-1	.	CATRGGGLDSPLHF
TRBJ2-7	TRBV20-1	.	CSARLGSSDLGKQYF
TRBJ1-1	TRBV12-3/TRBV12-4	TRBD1	CASRDRGEAFF
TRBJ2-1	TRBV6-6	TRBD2	CASSSSPGLAGANNEQFF
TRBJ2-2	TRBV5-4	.	CASSLAIYTGELFF
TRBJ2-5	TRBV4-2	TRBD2	CASSQYWTSGGSETQYF
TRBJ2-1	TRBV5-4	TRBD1	CASSRTGDSYNEQFF
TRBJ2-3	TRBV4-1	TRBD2	CASSQAIGTSSPSTDTQYF
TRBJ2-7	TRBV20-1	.	CSAIRSSYEQYF
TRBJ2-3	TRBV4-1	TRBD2	CASSQDQASGGASTDTQYF
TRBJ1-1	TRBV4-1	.	CASSQVGEGRTNTEAFF
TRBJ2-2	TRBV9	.	CASSEGPSRTGELFF